These T cell receptor beta chains were read from a single sample in a study of shared clonotypes between healthy human individuals. Sequencing used immunoSEQ multiplex PCR; TCRdb keeps in-frame clones, though not all of them. The repertoire holds roughly 1,800,000 clones, with about 95% as singletons. Sequenced material: naive CD8+ T cells sorted from blood. These receptors came from a man younger than 35 in good health. CDR3s include the opening cysteine and the closing phenylalanine or tryptophan. The D gene is left open where the match is weak. Expanded clones are given a class, and other clones once, few, many or no size at all.

-,TRBJ1-4,14,TRBV7-6,-,TGTGCCAGCAGCCGAACTGGGACTAATGAAAAACTGTTTTTT,CASSRTGTNEKLFF
-,TRBJ2-7,12,TRBV11-2,-,TGTGCCAGCAGCCCCAATGGCTACGAGCAGTACTTC,CASSPNGYEQYF
-,TRBJ2-7,14,TRBV19,once,TGTGCCAGTAGTATCGTAGCGGAATCCTACGAGCAGTACTTC,CASSIVAESYEQYF
-,TRBJ2-7,13,TRBV10-1,-,TGCGCCAGCAGTGATCACACTTCCTACGAGCAGTACTTC,CASSDHTSYEQYF
-,TRBJ1-1,12,TRBV5-8,-,TGTGCCAGCAGGCTGACAGTCACTGAAGCTTTCTTT,CASRLTVTEAFF
TRBD2,TRBJ2-7,14,TRBV27,-,TGTGCCAGCAGTTCGACTAGCGGGGGCCACGAGCAGTACTTC,CASSSTSGGHEQYF
-,TRBJ2-2,15,TRBV4-1,-,TGCGCCAGCGGAGGACCCTCCTTTTCAGGCGGGGAGCTGTTTTTT,CASGGPSFSGGELFF
TRBD1,TRBJ2-5,14,TRBV28,-,TGTGCCAGCAGTTTATGGACAGGGCCAGAGACCCAGTACTTC,CASSLWTGPETQYF
-,TRBJ2-7,13,TRBV10-3,-,TGTGCCATCAGTGCCGACAGTTCCTACGAGCAGTACTTC,CAISADSSYEQYF
TRBD1,TRBJ1-3,18,TRBV16,-,TGTGCCAGCAGCCAAGCCCCCCCCGACAGGGGTCCTGGAAACACCATATATTTT,CASSQAPPDRGPGNTIYF
-,TRBJ2-3,18,TRBV27,once,TGTGCCAGCAGTCCCCGTGGGTTAGTGGGGATTAGCACAGATACGCAGTATTTT,CASSPRGLVGISTDTQYF
-,TRBJ2-1,16,TRBV19,once,TGTGCCAGTAGTATATTCGGGGGGCCAACCCACAATGAGCAGTTCTTC,CASSIFGGPTHNEQFF
-,TRBJ2-3,15,TRBV27,-,TGTGCCAGCAAGGATGCGTATTCTAGCACAGATACGCAGTATTTT,CASKDAYSSTDTQYF
-,TRBJ2-2,14,TRBV27,-,TGTGCCAGCAGTTACGGACAAGGTATAGGGGAGCTGTTTTTT,CASSYGQGIGELFF
-,TRBJ2-7,14,TRBV9,-,TGTGCCAGCAGCGTAGAGGGGAATTCCTACGAGCAGTACTTC,CASSVEGNSYEQYF
-,TRBJ2-2,14,TRBV30,-,TGTGCCTGGACTTATGGGGGCGGCACCGGGGAGCTGTTTTTT,CAWTYGGGTGELFF
-,TRBJ1-1,12,TRBV28,-,TGTGCCAGCGGTGACCGGAACACTGAAGCTTTCTTT,CASGDRNTEAFF
TRBD1,TRBJ1-1,13,TRBV11-1,-,TGTGCCAGCAGCTTGAGGGGGCTGACTGAAGCTTTCTTT,CASSLRGLTEAFF